A selection of T cell receptor beta chains follows, all from one sample in a study of T cells after yellow fever vaccination. TCRdb itself ran the 5' RACE reads through MiXCR, one entry per CDR3 protein. The sample lists about 340,000 distinct CDR3 sequences, 9.5% to 15% occurring once. The specimen comprised CD4+ T cells sorted from PBMCs, sampled 15 days after the yellow fever booster vaccination. Receptors were obtained from a man between 18 and 29 years old who received the YFV17D yellow fever vaccine. The CDR3 runs from the conserved cysteine through the conserved F or W. Fields, in order: CDR3 protein, V gene.

CDR3: CSAPGVIGGNQPQHF; V: TRBV20-1
CDR3: CASSEVNLYEQYF; V: TRBV6-2/TRBV6-3
CDR3: CASSPTSGGAREQFF; V: TRBV6-1
CDR3: CASSSDGVGQPQHF; V: TRBV5-5
CDR3: CASSRTSGGSSYNEQFF; V: TRBV7-3
CDR3: CASSYAGGDTGELFF; V: TRBV6-2/TRBV6-3
CDR3: CASGDPGTEAFF; V: TRBV7-3
CDR3: CASSLGVGSMNTEAFF; V: TRBV5-1
CDR3: CASSYSFTGEGYTF; V: TRBV6-5
CDR3: CASSPASIDTQYF; V: TRBV4-1
CDR3: CASSFQGGMNTEAFF; V: TRBV5-1
CDR3: CASSRQKGLHEQYF; V: TRBV12-3/TRBV12-4
CDR3: CASSSPGFRTDQETQYF; V: TRBV12-3/TRBV12-4
CDR3: CATSDPGGDQPQHF; V: TRBV24-1
CDR3: CSARQTDTQYF; V: TRBV20-1
CDR3: CASSLTSGSTDTQYF; V: TRBV5-4
CDR3: CASSLGLRTEAFF; V: TRBV12-3/TRBV12-4
CDR3: CASSGDRTSYEQYF; V: TRBV7-2
CDR3: CSAESGRLLSEQFF; V: TRBV20-1
CDR3: CSASGLAGYTDTQYF; V: TRBV20-1
CDR3: CASSFSRQSSYEQYF; V: TRBV27
CDR3: CAISGGSSGEKETQYF; V: TRBV10-3
CDR3: CASRPAGHSNTGELFF; V: TRBV6-2/TRBV6-3
CDR3: CASSQAQLAEPYEQYF; V: TRBV4-1
CDR3: CASSGQNSNQPQHF; V: TRBV7-2
CDR3: CAISTGRGASYEQYF; V: TRBV10-3
CDR3: CASSSYSTGKYTDTQYF; V: TRBV6-6
CDR3: CASSVDVQSGTAAPDTQYF; V: TRBV9
CDR3: CASSNTRGRQPQHF; V: TRBV6-2/TRBV6-3
CDR3: CASSYGGQGEQYF; V: TRBV6-6
CDR3: CASSMGYTDFNTEAFF; V: TRBV19
CDR3: CASSSAGQGSYGYTF; V: TRBV7-2
CDR3: CASSPLDWNTEAFF; V: TRBV12-3/TRBV12-4
CDR3: CAIRMTSPGQEIGELFF; V: TRBV10-3
CDR3: CASTSRGAPDQPQHF; V: TRBV19
CDR3: CASSPDRAGTEAFF; V: TRBV18
CDR3: CASSPSQDTQYF; V: TRBV4-2
CDR3: CASRWTRRAYEQYF; V: TRBV12-3/TRBV12-4
CDR3: CASSGDRAGANVLTF; V: TRBV2
CDR3: CASSFSTGTLNYGYTF; V: TRBV5-1
CDR3: CASSSMGSVYEQYF; V: TRBV12-3/TRBV12-4